This T cell receptor beta chain originates from a study of blood T cell repertoires in COVID-19. Background on the study: Spain, Italy and the United States supplied samples that represented acute and convalescent COVID-19.

Sequenced by immunoSEQ multiplex PCR; TCRdb stores in-frame clones only, minus some. The table lists hundreds of thousands of clones, around 90% of them singletons. Per the germline V gene, CDR1 is SGHRS and CDR2 is YFSETQ. The CDR3 runs 16 residues. With 4 bases clipped from V and 3 bases from J, the junction kept 11 bases outside the gene matches. Sequenced input: peripheral blood. The V gene is TRBV5-1, the J gene TRBJ2-7; 9 bases map to TRBD2. This sequence was found in a man between 65 and 85 years old with acute or convalescent COVID-19. CDR3 amino acids: CASSRASSGEIYEQYF. For the CDR3, the DNA is TGCGCCAGCAGCCGGGCCTCTAGCGGGGAGATCTACGAGCAGTACTTC.